This T cell receptor (beta chain) was captured by sequencing in a study of blood T cell repertoires in COVID-19. The repertoire was sequenced with immunoSEQ multiplex PCR; TCRdb's copy has only in-frame clones and lacks some. Seen here are approximately 290,000 clones, roughly 89% observed once, and the top ten hold around 0.8%. The CDR3 is 15 residues long. V gave up 6 bases and J gave up 3 bases; unmatched junction bases: 7. Germline V lookup: CDR1 MNHNY, CDR2 SVGAGI (reference sequence). The sequence was obtained from a young man with acute or convalescent COVID-19. The chain has TRBV6-6 and TRBJ2-1; TRBD1 matches at 8 bases. What was sequenced was peripheral blood. The CDR3 here is CASRKGRGHYNEQFF. The CDR3 DNA reads as TGTGCCAGCAGAAAAGGCAGGGGGCACTACAATGAGCAGTTCTTC.